This TCR beta chain was captured by sequencing in a study of post-analysis software for immune sequencing data. Unique molecular identifiers were carried by the TCR beta cDNA libraries. TCRdb re-called the PCR reads through MiXCR, storing one row per CDR3 protein. The sample lists 600,000 to 750,000 distinct CDR3 sequences, over 45% occurring once. Study-wide points: There were roughly 5 TRBV segments more frequent in patients than controls, and TRBV5-6, TRBV5-1 and TRBV20-1 were among them.

The germline CDR1 and CDR2 sequences are LNHDA and SQIVND (reference sequence). The CDR3 spans 18 residues. V shed 2 bases and J 1 base; nucleotides not matched to a gene: 11. This clonotype came up a few times. The antigen remains unidentified. Sequencing used blood. The chain carries TRBV19 and TRBJ1-5; 7 bases map to TRBD1. The clonotype was recovered from a girl aged 2 to 9 with multiple sclerosis. The CDR3 DNA reads TGTGCCAGTAGTATACCCGGCAGGGGGTCGGGAAGCAATCAGCCCCAGCATTTT. It yields the protein CASSIPGRGSGSNQPQHF.